These 5 T cell receptor beta chains originate from one sample sequenced in a study of cytomegalovirus exposure and HLA in healthy donors. The PCR had 60 Vbeta and 13 Jbeta primers. Only in-frame clones appear in the TCRdb table, and some are missing; sequencing was by immunoSEQ multiplex PCR. The sample includes around 52,000 clones. Sequenced material: PBMCs. The receptors were sampled from a middle-aged man in good health and CMV-seropositive.

The chain employs TRBV18 and TRBJ1-4, with TRBD1 as a possible D gene (5 bases). V shed 2 bases and J shed 1 base, with 8 bases lying between them. The CDR3 has 15 residues. Germline V gives CDR1 KGHSH, CDR2 LQKENI. CDR3 sequence: CASSPYQGTNEKLFF. In DNA, the CDR3 is TGTGCCAGCTCACCATATCAGGGAACTAATGAAAAACTGTTTTTT.

The genes are TRBV2 and TRBJ2-3; D perhaps matches TRBD2 (7 bases). This CDR3 has 15 residues. Trimming cost V 5 bases and J 0 bases, with 12 bases left between them. CDR1 is SNHLY, CDR2 FYNNEI, per germline. Written as DNA, the CDR3 is TGTGCCAGCAGTCGGGGGGCACACAGCACAGATACGCAGTATTTT. This encodes CASSRGAHSTDTQYF.

The genes are TRBV30 and TRBJ2-1, with a tentative D call TRBD1 (5 bases). V shed 3 bases and J shed 6 bases, with 9 bases lying between them. CDR3 length: 12 amino acids. From germline, CDR1 is GTSNPN and CDR2 SVGIG (reference sequence). Here the CDR3 reads CAWSRVFNEQFF. The CDR3 nucleotides read TGTGCCTGGAGCAGGGTCTTCAATGAGCAGTTCTTC.

In regard to this clone: At one of its ends the junction is not consistent with the germline gene, which may arise from a read error. The J gene is TRBJ2-5, the V gene TRBV7-7; 10 positions match TRBD2. The CDR3 has 15 residues. CDR1 and CDR2 from the germline V gene are SSHAT and FNYEAQ (reference sequence). The CDR3 DNA reads as TGTGCTAGCAGCACGTATAGCGGGGGGCAAGAGACCCAGTACTTC. It is translated as CASSTYSGGQETQYF.

The genes are TRBV7-3 and TRBJ1-1; no clear D gene. V lost 4 bases and J 4 bases, leaving 10 bases between the germline ends. The CDR3 extends over 13 amino acids. Germline V CDR1 and CDR2: SGHTA, FQGTGA. In DNA, the CDR3 is TGTGCCAGCAGCTACGGACTTAGCACTGAAGCTTTCTTT. This translates into CASSYGLSTEAFF.